This TCR beta chain comes out of a study of blood T cell repertoires in COVID-19. Across the whole study: The origin of the acute and convalescent COVID-19 samples was the United States, Italy and Spain.

CDR1 and CDR2 from the germline V gene are SGDLS and YYNGEE. This CDR3 is built from 13 residues. The J segment lost 7 bases and the V segment lost 4 bases, leaving 3 bases of the junction unmatched. Generated by immunoSEQ multiplex PCR, the TCRdb table keeps only in-frame clones and is missing some. The sample includes about 190,000 clones, around four fifths seen only once; the top ten take 5.1%. This clonotype was sampled from a woman in her seventies with active or convalescent COVID-19. The genes are TRBV9 and TRBJ2-5; 11 bases fit TRBD2. Sequencing was performed on peripheral blood. In DNA form, the CDR3 reads TGTGCCAGCAGCTTCGGACTAGCGGGGACCCAGTACTTC. Amino acid sequence: CASSFGLAGTQYF.